The clone carrying this T cell receptor beta chain was seen a few times. The antigen remains unidentified. The record originates from a study of blood T cells in healthy people across ages. Per sample, no less than 5 micrograms of total RNA were extracted. This CDR3 spans 18 amino acids. The V and J ends lost 3 bases and 3 bases, in that order; junction bases with no gene match: 13. Germline V gives CDR1 LNHNV, CDR2 YYDKDF (reference sequence). PCR was performed a second time for roughly 7 to 11 cycles using a sample-barcoded 5' primer and a J-beta primer mix. Per-sample output comprised a minimum of 3 million paired-end reads containing CDR3. TCRdb independently ran MiXCR on the 5' RACE reads; one entry per CDR3 protein. Of roughly 1.5 million distinct CDR3 sequences in the sample, approximately 43% were seen once. General study results and limits: CMV status of donors was not determined, possibly confounding expanded clonotype changes.

The chain couples TRBV15 to TRBJ2-3, with 9 positions matching TRBD2. The clonotype originates from a young woman in good health. The sequencing input was blood. For the CDR3, the DNA is TGTGCCACCAGCAGGCGGGCTAGCGGGGACGAGGGAACAGATACGCAGTATTTT. This encodes CATSRRASGDEGTDTQYF.